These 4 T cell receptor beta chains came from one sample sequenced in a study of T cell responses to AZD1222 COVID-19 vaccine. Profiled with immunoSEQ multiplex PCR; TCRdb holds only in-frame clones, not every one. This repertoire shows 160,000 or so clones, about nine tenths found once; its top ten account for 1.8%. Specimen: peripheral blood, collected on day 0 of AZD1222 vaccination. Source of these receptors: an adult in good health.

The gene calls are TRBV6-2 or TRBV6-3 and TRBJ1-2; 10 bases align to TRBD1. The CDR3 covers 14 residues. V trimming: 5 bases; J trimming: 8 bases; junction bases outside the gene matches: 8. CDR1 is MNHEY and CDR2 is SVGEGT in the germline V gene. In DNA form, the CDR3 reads TGTGCCAGCAGTCCGGGACAGGGGATAGGAGGCTACACCTTC. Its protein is CASSPGQGIGGYTF.

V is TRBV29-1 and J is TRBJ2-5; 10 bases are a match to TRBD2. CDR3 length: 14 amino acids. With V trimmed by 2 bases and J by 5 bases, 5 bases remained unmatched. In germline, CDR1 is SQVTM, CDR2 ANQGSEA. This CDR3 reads CSVELAGDGETQYF. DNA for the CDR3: TGCAGCGTTGAACTAGCGGGAGATGGTGAGACCCAGTACTTC.

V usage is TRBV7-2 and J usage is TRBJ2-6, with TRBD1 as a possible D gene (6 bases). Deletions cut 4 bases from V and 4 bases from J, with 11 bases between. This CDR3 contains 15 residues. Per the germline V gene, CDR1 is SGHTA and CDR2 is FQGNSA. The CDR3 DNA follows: TGTGCCAGCAGCTCCGGGACATCCGGGGCCAACGTCCTGACTTTC. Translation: CASSSGTSGANVLTF.

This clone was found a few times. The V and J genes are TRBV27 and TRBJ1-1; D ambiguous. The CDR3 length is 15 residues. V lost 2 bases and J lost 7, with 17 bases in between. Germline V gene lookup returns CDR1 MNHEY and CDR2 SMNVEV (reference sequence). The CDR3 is CASSLEDGQNGEAFF. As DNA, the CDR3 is TGTGCCAGCAGTTTAGAAGACGGCCAAAACGGTGAAGCTTTCTTT.